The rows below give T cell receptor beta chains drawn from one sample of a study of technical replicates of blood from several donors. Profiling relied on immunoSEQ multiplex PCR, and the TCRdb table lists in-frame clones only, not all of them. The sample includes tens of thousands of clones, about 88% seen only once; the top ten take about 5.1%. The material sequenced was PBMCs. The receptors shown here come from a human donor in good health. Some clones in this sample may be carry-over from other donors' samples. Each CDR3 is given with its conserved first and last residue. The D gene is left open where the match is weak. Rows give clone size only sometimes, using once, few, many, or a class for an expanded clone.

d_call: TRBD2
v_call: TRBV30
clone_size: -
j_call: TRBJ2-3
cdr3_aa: CAWSRLAGGSDTQYF
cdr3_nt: TGTGCCTGGAGCCGACTAGCGGGAGGGTCAGATACGCAGTATTTT

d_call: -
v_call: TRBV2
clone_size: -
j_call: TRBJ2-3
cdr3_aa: CASSEETADTQYF
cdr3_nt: TGTGCCAGCAGTGAGGAGACAGCGGATACGCAGTATTTT

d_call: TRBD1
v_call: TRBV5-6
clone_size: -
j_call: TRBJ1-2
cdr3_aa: CASSLRQGARYGYTF
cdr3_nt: TGTGCCAGCAGCTTGAGACAGGGGGCCCGATATGGCTACACCTTC

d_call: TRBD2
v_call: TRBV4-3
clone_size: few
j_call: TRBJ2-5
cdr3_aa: CASSTRLAYQETQYF
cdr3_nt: TGCGCCAGCAGCACTCGACTAGCGTACCAAGAGACCCAGTACTTC

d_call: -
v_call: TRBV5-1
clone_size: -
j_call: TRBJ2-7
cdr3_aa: CASTGDSYEQYF
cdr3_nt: TGCGCCAGCACCGGGGACTCCTACGAGCAGTACTTC

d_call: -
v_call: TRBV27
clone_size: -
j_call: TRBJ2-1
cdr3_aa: CASSLGHEQFF
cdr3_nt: TGTGCCAGCAGCCTCGGTCATGAGCAGTTCTTC

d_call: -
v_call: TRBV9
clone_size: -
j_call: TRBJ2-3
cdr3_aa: CASSWRGLYTDTQYF
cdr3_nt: TGTGCCAGCAGCTGGCGGGGATTATACACAGATACGCAGTATTTT

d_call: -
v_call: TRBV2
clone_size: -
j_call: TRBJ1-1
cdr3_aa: CASTWSRYTEAFF
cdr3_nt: TGTGCCAGCACGTGGAGCCGATACACTGAAGCTTTCTTT

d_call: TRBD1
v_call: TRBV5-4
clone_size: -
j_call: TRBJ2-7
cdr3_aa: CASSPQQGIYEQYF
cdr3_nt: TGTGCCAGCAGCCCACAACAGGGGATATACGAGCAGTACTTC

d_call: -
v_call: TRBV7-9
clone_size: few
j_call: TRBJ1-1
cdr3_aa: CASSYIVGRGTEAFF
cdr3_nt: TGTGCCAGCAGCTACATTGTCGGGCGGGGGACTGAAGCTTTCTTT